This T cell receptor beta chain was documented in a study of response to subunit inactivated influenza vaccine. Notes on the study in general: Researchers suggested that each seasonal influenza vaccination recruits few new T cells.

This CDR3 is 14 amino acids long. The germline CDR1 and CDR2 sequences are MDHEN and SYDVKM. With 7 bases removed from V and 2 bases from J, the gap between germline ends came to 15 bases. This clonotype was seen a few times. The antigen remains unidentified. Using its own MiXCR run on the RT-PCR reads, TCRdb lists one record per CDR3 protein. There are about 650,000 distinct CDR3 sequences in the sample; approximately 14% occur only once, and 11% lies in the top ten. The sequence was obtained from a man aged 45 to 65 who received an inactivated influenza vaccine. The rearrangement links TRBV28 to TRBJ2-7; D might be TRBD1 or TRBD2, each matching 5 bases. The specimen comprised PBMCs from blood, sampled 11 to 12 days after vaccination. In DNA form, the CDR3 reads TGTGCCAGCAAACCGGGACGGCAAACCTACGAGCAGTACTTC. Its protein product is CASKPGRQTYEQYF.